Below, one T cell receptor beta chain is given with its context. Its antigen is unidentified. The CDR3 sequence is 15 residues long. The germline V and J ends were trimmed by 0 bases and 3 bases, with 9 bases remaining between them. Germline lookup yields CDR1 SGHRS and CDR2 YFSETQ. The immunoSEQ assay was version 4, run in survey mode. Data came from immunoSEQ multiplex PCR; TCRdb stores just in-frame clones and leaves some out. The sample shows 25,000 to 30,000 clones, approximately 78% of them seen only once. The entry originates in a study of persistence of HIV-infected CD4 T cells. Whole-study findings and limits: Within sorted populations, more oligoclonal TCRs accompanied more oligoclonal proviruses.

Stimulation used approximately 9.6 ug/mL lysate from CMV-infected fibroblasts. Memory cells lacking CD40L and CD69 with high CD45RO were sorted. This sequence was found in an adult woman with HIV who was CMV-seropositive. The chain carries TRBV5-1 and TRBJ2-2; D not certain. The sequencing here drew on CD4+ T cells sorted from PBMCs after approximately 18-hour stimulation, taken from a patient who received antiretroviral therapy. The CDR3 reads CASSLATGDTGELFF. CDR3 DNA: TGCGCCAGCAGCTTGGCTACGGGCGACACCGGGGAGCTGTTTTTT.